Following are 7 T cell receptor beta chains from one sample sequenced in a study of blood T cells in healthy people across ages. Through a sample-barcoded 5' primer and a J-beta primer mix, a second PCR was run for roughly 7 to 11 cycles. TCRdb re-called the 5' RACE reads with MiXCR, one entry per CDR3 protein. The sample contains 580,000 or so distinct CDR3 sequences, roughly 43% of which appear only once. Sequencing was done on a sample of blood. These receptor sequences come from a man aged 80 or over in good health.

The chain uses TRBV29-1 and TRBJ1-2; D not certain. CDR3 size: 12 residues. Germline V gives CDR1 SQVTM, CDR2 ANQGSEA. V lost 6 bases and J lost 2, with 10 bases in between. CDR3 bases: TGCAGCGTCCATAACACCAACTATGGCTACACCTTC. It encodes CSVHNTNYGYTF.

J is TRBJ2-1 and V is TRBV10-3; 8 bases agree with TRBD2. There are 13 residues in the CDR3. Germline assignment: CDR1 ENHRY and CDR2 SYGVKD. With V trimmed by 8 bases and J by 7 bases, 7 bases remained unmatched. DNA for the CDR3: TGTGCCATCGGCCTAGCGGGTGGGAATGAGCAGTTCTTC. Translation gives CAIGLAGGNEQFF.

The chain links TRBV3-1 to TRBJ2-1; 7 positions agree with TRBD2. J gave up 10 bases and V 4 bases, and 7 bases lay outside the gene matches. CDR1 is LGHDT, CDR2 YNNKEL, per germline (reference sequence). This CDR3 is 13 amino acids long. The CDR3 coding sequence is TGTGCCAGCAGCCTTTCTGGGACTAACGAGCAGTTCTTC. This codes for CASSLSGTNEQFF.

V gene TRBV7-2 combines with J gene TRBJ2-3, with TRBD2 matching 11 bases. After removal of 1 base from V and 7 bases from J, the junction contained 7 bases not matched to a gene. CDR1 SGHTA and CDR2 FQGNSA come from the germline V gene. This CDR3 has 16 residues. The CDR3 sequence: CASSLEIAGGRYTQYF. CDR3 DNA: TGTGCCAGCAGCTTAGAGATAGCGGGAGGGCGATATACGCAGTATTTT.

CDR3 in amino acids: CASSEIGGPYNEQFF. In nucleotides, the CDR3 is TGTGCCAGCAGCGAGATAGGGGGCCCCTACAATGAGCAGTTCTTC. The genes are TRBV7-2 and TRBJ2-1; 7 bases match TRBD1. This CDR3 has 15 residues. V dropped 5 bases and J dropped 2; count of bases not matched to a gene: 6. Germline V lookup: CDR1 SGHTA, CDR2 FQGNSA.

This clonotype was found a few times. The chain employs TRBV7-2 and TRBJ1-5; D remains unclear. Germline CDR1 is SGHTA and CDR2 is FQGNSA. The CDR3 runs to 15 residues. V lost 1 base, J lost 7 bases, and 14 bases lay in between. The CDR3 protein is CASSLGVGNGQPQHF. The CDR3 DNA follows: TGTGCCAGCAGCTTAGGAGTAGGGAACGGACAGCCCCAGCATTTT.

V and J are TRBV5-6 and TRBJ2-7; D perhaps matches TRBD1 (6 bases). This CDR3 region has 16 residues. Trimming shortened V by 4 bases and J by 2 bases, and 19 bases separated the two germline ends. CDR1 is SGHDT and CDR2 is YYEEEE in the germline V gene. CDR3 bases: TGTGCCAGCAGCCGGAAAAGATGGGGGCTCCCCTACGAGCAGTACTTC. It codes for CASSRKRWGLPYEQYF.